Below are 5 T cell receptor beta chains sequenced from a single sample in a study of T cells in Graves' hyperthyroidism and ophthalmopathy. Using RNA transcripts as the source, TCR beta CDR3 regions were amplified. RT-PCR in the first round (using the HTBI primer set) targeted the TCR CDR3. TCRdb passed the multiplex PCR reads through MiXCR, listing each CDR3 protein once. The sample shows approximately 480,000 distinct CDR3 sequences, around 21% of them seen only once. The sequenced sample was blood. The source is a man between 18 and 29 years old with Graves' hyperthyroidism.

This clonotype came up many times. The chain couples TRBV12-3 or TRBV12-4 to TRBJ1-2, with 10 bases lining up with TRBD1. The V segment lost 5 bases and the J segment 8 bases; nucleotides outside the gene matches: 8. The CDR3 is 14 amino acids. In nucleotides, the CDR3 is TGTGCCAGCAGTCGACAGGGGGCGCCGGACGGCTACACCTTC. Translated: CASSRQGAPDGYTF.

This clonotype was detected ten times or more. The V call is TRBV12-3 or TRBV12-4, the J call TRBJ1-2; 7 nucleotides match TRBD1. This CDR3 contains 13 residues. Trimming removed 5 bases from V and 4 bases from J; junction bases left unmatched: 4. The CDR3: CASSDRAGYGYTF. Here the CDR3 DNA reads TGTGCCAGCAGTGACAGGGCGGGCTATGGCTACACCTTC.

The chain employs TRBV20-1 and TRBJ2-7; tentative D call: TRBD2 (5 bases). Trimming stripped 7 bases from V and 3 bases from J, with 13 bases between. The V gene's germline CDR1 is DFQATT and CDR2 SNEGSKA (reference sequence). This CDR3 comprises 12 residues. CDR3 nucleotide sequence: TGCAGTGTCATGAGGGAAAGCTACGAGCAGTACTTC. This gives the protein CSVMRESYEQYF.

This clonotype came up many times. V and J are TRBV6-1 and TRBJ2-7; 9 bases line up with TRBD2. The V gene's germline CDR1 is MNHNS and CDR2 SASEGT. This CDR3 spans 15 amino acids. Losses at the gene ends were 5 bases for V and 0 bases for J; bases not matched to a gene: 5. The CDR3: CASSTASGVSYEQYF. CDR3 nucleotide sequence: TGTGCCAGCAGTACGGCTAGCGGGGTCTCCTACGAGCAGTACTTC.

This clonotype has a count of ten or more. V gene TRBV11-2 combines with J gene TRBJ2-5, with D tentatively TRBD2 (5 bases). This CDR3 is 13 amino acids long. Germline lookup yields CDR1 SGHAT and CDR2 FQNNGV. Trimming shortened V by 8 bases and J by 2 bases, and 12 bases separated the two germline ends. In DNA form, the CDR3 reads TGTGCCAGCGCCGAGGGCGGGCAAGAGACCCAGTACTTC. It is translated as CASAEGGQETQYF.